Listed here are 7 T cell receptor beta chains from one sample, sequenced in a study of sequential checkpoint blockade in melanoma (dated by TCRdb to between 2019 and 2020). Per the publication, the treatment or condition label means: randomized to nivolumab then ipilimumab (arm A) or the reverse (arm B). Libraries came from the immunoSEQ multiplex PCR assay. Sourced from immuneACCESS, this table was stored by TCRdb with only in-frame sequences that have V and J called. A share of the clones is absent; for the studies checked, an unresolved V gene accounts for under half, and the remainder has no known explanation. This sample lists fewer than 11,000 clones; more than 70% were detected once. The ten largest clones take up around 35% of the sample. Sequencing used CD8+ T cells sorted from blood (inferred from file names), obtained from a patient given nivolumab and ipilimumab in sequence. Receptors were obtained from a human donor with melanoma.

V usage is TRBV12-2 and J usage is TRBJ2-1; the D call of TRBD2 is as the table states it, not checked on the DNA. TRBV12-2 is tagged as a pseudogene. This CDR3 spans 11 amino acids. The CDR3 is CASRLATGGFF. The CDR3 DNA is TGTGCAAGTCGCTTAGCGACCGGGGGGTTCTTC.

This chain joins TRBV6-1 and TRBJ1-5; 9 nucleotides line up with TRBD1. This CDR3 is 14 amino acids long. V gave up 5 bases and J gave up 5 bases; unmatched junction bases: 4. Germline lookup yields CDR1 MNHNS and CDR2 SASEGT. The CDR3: CASSSRTGDQPQHF. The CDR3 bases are TGTGCCAGCAGTTCCCGGACAGGGGATCAGCCCCAGCATTTT.

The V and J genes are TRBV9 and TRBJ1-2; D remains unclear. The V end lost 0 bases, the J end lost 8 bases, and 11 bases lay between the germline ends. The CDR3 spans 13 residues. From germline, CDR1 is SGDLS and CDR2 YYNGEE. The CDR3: CASSVVRSGGYTF. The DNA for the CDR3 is TGTGCCAGCAGCGTAGTTAGGAGTGGGGGCTACACCTTC.

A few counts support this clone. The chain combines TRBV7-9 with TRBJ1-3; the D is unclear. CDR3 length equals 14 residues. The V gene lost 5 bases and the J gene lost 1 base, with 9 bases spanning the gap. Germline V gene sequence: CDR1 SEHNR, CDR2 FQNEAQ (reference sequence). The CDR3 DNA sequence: TGTGCCAGCAGCAGCGAGTGGTCTGGAAACACCATATATTTT. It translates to CASSSEWSGNTIYF.

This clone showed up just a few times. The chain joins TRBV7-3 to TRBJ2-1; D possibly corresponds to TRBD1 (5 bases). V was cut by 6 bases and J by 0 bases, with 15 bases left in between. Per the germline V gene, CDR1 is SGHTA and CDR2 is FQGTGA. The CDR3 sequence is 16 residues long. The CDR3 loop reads CASSARQSSSYNEQFF. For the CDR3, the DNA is TGTGCCAGCAGTGCTCGACAGTCGAGCTCCTACAATGAGCAGTTCTTC.

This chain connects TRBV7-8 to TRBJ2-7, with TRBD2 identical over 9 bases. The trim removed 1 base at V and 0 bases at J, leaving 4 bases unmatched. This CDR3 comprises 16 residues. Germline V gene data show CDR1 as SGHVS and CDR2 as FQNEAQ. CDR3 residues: CASSLEASGNSYEQYF. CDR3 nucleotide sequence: TGTGCCAGCAGCTTAGAGGCTAGCGGGAACTCCTACGAGCAGTACTTC.

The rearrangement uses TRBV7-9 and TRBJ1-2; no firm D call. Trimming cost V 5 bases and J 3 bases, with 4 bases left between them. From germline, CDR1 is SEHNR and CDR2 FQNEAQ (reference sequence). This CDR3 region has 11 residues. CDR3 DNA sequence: TGTGCCAGCAGCCCCGACTATGGCTACACCTTC. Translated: CASSPDYGYTF.